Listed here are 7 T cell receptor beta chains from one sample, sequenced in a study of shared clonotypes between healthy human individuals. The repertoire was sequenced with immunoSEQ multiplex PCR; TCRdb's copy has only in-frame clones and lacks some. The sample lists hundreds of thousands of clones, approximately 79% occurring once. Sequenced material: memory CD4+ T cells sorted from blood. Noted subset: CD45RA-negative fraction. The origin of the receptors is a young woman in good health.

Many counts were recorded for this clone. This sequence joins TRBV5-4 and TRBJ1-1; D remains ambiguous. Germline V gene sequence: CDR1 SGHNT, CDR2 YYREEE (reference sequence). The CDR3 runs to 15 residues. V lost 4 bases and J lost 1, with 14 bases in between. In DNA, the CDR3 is TGTGCCAGCAGCGCCATAGTTCGTGGGAACACTGAAGCTTTCTTT. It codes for CASSAIVRGNTEAFF.

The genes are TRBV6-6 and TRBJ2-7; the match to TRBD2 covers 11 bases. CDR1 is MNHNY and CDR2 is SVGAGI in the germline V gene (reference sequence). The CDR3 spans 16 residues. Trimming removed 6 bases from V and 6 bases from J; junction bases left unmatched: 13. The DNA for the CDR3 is TGTGCCAGCAGCAACCCGAGACTAGCGGGGCTCTCCGAGCAGTACTTC. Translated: CASSNPRLAGLSEQYF.

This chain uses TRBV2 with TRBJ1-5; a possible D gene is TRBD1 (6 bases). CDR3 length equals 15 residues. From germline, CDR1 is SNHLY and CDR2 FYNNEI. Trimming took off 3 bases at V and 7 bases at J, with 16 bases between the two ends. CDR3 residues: CASSDRGQVVQPQHF. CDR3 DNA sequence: TGTGCCAGCAGTGATCGGGGGCAAGTGGTCCAGCCCCAGCATTTT.

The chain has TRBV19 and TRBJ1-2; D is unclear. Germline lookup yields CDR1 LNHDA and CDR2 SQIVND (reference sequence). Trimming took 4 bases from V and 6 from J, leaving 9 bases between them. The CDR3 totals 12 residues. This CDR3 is CASSTTLDGYTF. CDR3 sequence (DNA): TGTGCCAGTAGTACAACCCTGGATGGCTACACCTTC.

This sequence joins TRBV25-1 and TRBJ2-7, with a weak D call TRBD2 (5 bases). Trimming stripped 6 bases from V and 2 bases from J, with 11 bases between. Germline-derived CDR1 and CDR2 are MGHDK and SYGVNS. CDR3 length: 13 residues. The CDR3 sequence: CASRSTGTYEQYF. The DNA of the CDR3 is TGTGCCAGCAGATCGACGGGGACCTACGAGCAGTACTTC.

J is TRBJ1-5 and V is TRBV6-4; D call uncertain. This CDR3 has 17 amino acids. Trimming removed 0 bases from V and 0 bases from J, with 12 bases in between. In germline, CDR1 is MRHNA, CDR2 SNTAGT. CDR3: CASSDSGQINSNQPQHF. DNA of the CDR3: TGTGCCAGCAGTGACTCCGGTCAAATTAATAGCAATCAGCCCCAGCATTTT.

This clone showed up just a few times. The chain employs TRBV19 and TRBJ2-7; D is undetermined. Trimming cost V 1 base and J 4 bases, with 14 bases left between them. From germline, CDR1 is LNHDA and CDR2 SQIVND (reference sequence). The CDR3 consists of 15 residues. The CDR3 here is CASSIGRRPGYEQYF. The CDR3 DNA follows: TGTGCCAGTAGTATAGGGCGTCGACCGGGTTACGAGCAGTACTTC.